A single sample gave rise to the 16 T cell receptor beta chains below, sequenced in a study of blood T cells in healthy people across ages. The second PCR ran roughly 7 to 12 cycles with a sample-barcoded 5' primer and J-beta primers. TCRdb reprocessed the 5' RACE reads via MiXCR and lists one record per CDR3 protein. There are approximately 790,000 distinct CDR3 sequences in the sample; around 62% occur only once, and around a quarter lies in the top ten. Source material: blood. These TCRs come from a young man in good health.

The CDR3 DNA follows: TGTGCCAGCAGCCAGGGACTAGCGGGGGCCCCGGGAAATGAGCAGTTCTTC. This sequence encodes CASSQGLAGAPGNEQFF. This chain links TRBV7-9 with TRBJ2-1, with TRBD2 matching over 14 bases. With 5 bases clipped from V and 7 bases from J, the junction kept 10 bases outside the gene matches. Germline loops: CDR1 SEHNR, CDR2 FQNEAQ (reference sequence). The CDR3 is made up of 17 amino acids.

The chain combines TRBV6-6 with TRBJ2-1, with D possibly being TRBD1 (5 bases). Trimming left V 7 bases short and J 3 bases short, with 13 bases between. This CDR3 has 14 residues. The germline V gene encodes CDR1 MNHNY and CDR2 SVGAGI (reference sequence). In nucleotides, the CDR3 is TGTGCCAGCATACCGCGGACAAACTACAATGAGCAGTTCTTC. It specifies CASIPRTNYNEQFF.

Comment on this clonotype: Germline is not matched at one junction end, which may reflect a read error. The gene calls are TRBV9 and TRBJ2-1; D gene uncertain. Germline V CDR1 and CDR2: SGDLS, YYNGEE. There are 14 residues in the CDR3. The CDR3 DNA is TGTGCCAGCAGCGTAGTGGGCTCCCACAATGAGCAGTTCTTC. Encoded protein: CASSVVGSHNEQFF.

Comment on this clonotype: The final CDR3 position lacks the conserved phenylalanine or tryptophan, pointing to a likely read error. The J gene is TRBJ2-7, the V gene TRBV20-1; 7 bases align to TRBD1. Germline trimming cut 1 base from V and 3 bases from J; bases unmatched to any gene: 6. The germline gives CDR1 DFQATT, CDR2 SNEGSKA (reference sequence). The CDR3 contains 14 residues. The CDR3 DNA sequence: TGCAGTGCTAGAGGACAGGGAGTTGGCTACGAGCAGTACTTA. Protein: CSARGQGVGYEQYL.

The chain recombines TRBV27 with TRBJ2-3, with 8 bases matching TRBD2. This CDR3 is built from 16 residues. Looked up from germline, CDR1 is MNHEY and CDR2 is SMNVEV (reference sequence). After removal of 0 bases from V and 6 bases from J, the junction contained 8 bases not matched to a gene. CDR3 amino acids: CASSLSGLGGWDTQYF. As DNA, the CDR3 is TGTGCCAGCAGTTTATCGGGACTAGGTGGGTGGGATACGCAGTATTTT.

The V and J genes are TRBV27 and TRBJ1-6; 11 nucleotides align to TRBD1. CDR1 MNHEY and CDR2 SMNVEV come from the germline V gene (reference sequence). The CDR3 is 15 amino acids. After removal of 4 bases from V and 7 bases from J, the junction contained 3 bases not matched to a gene. The CDR3 sequence is CASSSGQGVNSPLHF. In DNA form, the CDR3 reads TGTGCCAGCAGTTCGGGACAGGGGGTGAATTCACCCCTCCACTTT.

The chain uses TRBV2 and TRBJ2-7; 8 bases are shared with TRBD1. Germline CDR1 is SNHLY and CDR2 is FYNNEI. The CDR3 extends over 17 amino acids. V lost 1 base to trimming and J lost 0 bases; unmatched junction nucleotides: 8. CDR3 sequence (DNA): TGTGCCAGCAGTGAAGGGGGAACAGGGGGAAACTCCTACGAGCAGTACTTC. It is translated as CASSEGGTGGNSYEQYF.

The chain carries TRBV12-3 or TRBV12-4 and TRBJ2-3; D is unresolved. The CDR3 has 15 amino acids. The ends were cut back, 3 bases at V and 2 bases at J, with 12 bases in the middle. The CDR3 DNA sequence: TGTGCCAGCAGTTTGGGTCGGATCTACACAGATACGCAGTATTTT. It yields the protein CASSLGRIYTDTQYF.

The V and J genes are TRBV12-3 or TRBV12-4 and TRBJ2-1; 8 nucleotides match TRBD2. The CDR3 extends over 14 amino acids. Trimming cost V 5 bases and J 8 bases; bases outside gene matches: 8. CDR3 loop: CASSAGAGVDEQFF. DNA of the CDR3: TGTGCCAGCAGTGCAGGAGCGGGGGTTGATGAGCAGTTCTTC.

The chain links TRBV12-3 or TRBV12-4 to TRBJ2-7; D may match TRBD1 or TRBD2 (5 bases each). The J call may be faulty, since TRBJ2-5 better matches the DNA end. This CDR3 has 14 residues. CDR3 loop: CASSRFPGRETQYF. In DNA form, the CDR3 reads TGTGCCAGCAGTCGATTTCCGGGGCGAGAGACCCAGTACTTC.

This clonotype was recorded once. The junction shows a germline mismatch at one end, possibly a read error. This chain links TRBV5-1 with TRBJ1-2, with a weak D call TRBD1 (5 bases). CDR1 and CDR2 from the germline V gene are SGHRS and YFSETQ. CDR3 size: 15 residues. For the CDR3, the DNA is TGCGCCAGCAGCGGGGGGGAGAGATCCTCGGAGGGCTACATCTTC. Encoded protein: CASSGGERSSEGYIF.

Here the CDR3 reads CASSLAGQRAETQYF. The DNA for the CDR3 is TGTGCCAGCAGCTTAGCGGGACAGCGGGCAGAGACCCAGTACTTC. V gene TRBV7-9 combines with J gene TRBJ2-7; a possible D gene is TRBD1 (7 bases). The DNA end favors TRBJ2-5, so the J call may be wrong. The CDR3 is 15 amino acids. The germline V gene encodes CDR1 SEHNR and CDR2 FQNEAQ (reference sequence).

The chain couples TRBV4-3 to TRBJ2-7; maybe TRBD1 (6 bases). The better agreement between TRBJ2-1 and the DNA end casts doubt on the J call. CDR3 length: 15 amino acids. Germline CDR1 is LGHNA and CDR2 is YSLEER. In nucleotides, the CDR3 is TGCGCCAGCAGCCCATACAGGGAAAGAGGCAATGAGCAGTTCTTC. Translating it yields CASSPYRERGNEQFF.

The chain joins TRBV29-1 to TRBJ2-2, with TRBD2 matching 8 bases. Per germline, CDR1 SQVTM and CDR2 ANQGSEA. V dropped 6 bases and J dropped 3; count of bases not matched to a gene: 15. This CDR3 has 17 residues. The CDR3 is CSVLGPTAGVYTGELFF. The CDR3 nucleotides are TGCAGCGTCCTGGGGCCCACAGCGGGGGTCTACACCGGGGAGCTGTTTTTT.

In its sample, this clonotype was seen a few times. The chain joins TRBV6-2 or TRBV6-3 to TRBJ1-6; 7 nucleotides align to TRBD1. Trimming at V came to 6 bases and at J to 6 bases, leaving 2 bases not matched to a gene. The CDR3 is made up of 13 amino acids. Per germline, CDR1 MNHEY and CDR2 SVGEGT. CDR3 bases: TGTGCCAGCAGAAACAGGGGTAATTCACCCCTCCACTTT. Protein product: CASRNRGNSPLHF.

The genes are TRBV3-1 and TRBJ1-5; D is perhaps TRBD1 (5 bases). Deletions cut 0 bases from V and 3 bases from J, with 9 bases between. Germline CDR1 and CDR2: LGHDT and YNNKEL (reference sequence). The length of the CDR3 is 15 residues. CDR3 nucleotide sequence: TGTGCCAGCAGCCAAGACGGAGGGACCAATCAGCCCCAGCATTTT. This gives the protein CASSQDGGTNQPQHF.